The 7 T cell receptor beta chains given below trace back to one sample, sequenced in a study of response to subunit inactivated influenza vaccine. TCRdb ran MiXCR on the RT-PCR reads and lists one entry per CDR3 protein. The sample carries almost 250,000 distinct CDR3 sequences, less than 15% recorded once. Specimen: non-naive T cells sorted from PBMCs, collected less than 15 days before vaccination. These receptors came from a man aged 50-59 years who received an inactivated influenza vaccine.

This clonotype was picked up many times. CDR3 in amino acids: CASSLVGPNSADTQYF. The DNA for the CDR3 is TGCGCCAGCAGCTTGGTGGGACCAAACAGCGCGGATACGCAGTATTTT. The V gene is TRBV5-1, the J gene TRBJ2-3, with D perhaps assigned TRBD1 or TRBD2 (5 bases each). CDR1 SGHRS and CDR2 YFSETQ come from the germline V gene. The V end lost 0 bases, the J end lost 6 bases, and 17 bases lay between the germline ends. There are 16 residues in the CDR3.

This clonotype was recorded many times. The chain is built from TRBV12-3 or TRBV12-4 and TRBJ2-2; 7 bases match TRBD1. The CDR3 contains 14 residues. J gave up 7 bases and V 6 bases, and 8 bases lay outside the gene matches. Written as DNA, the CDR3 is TGTGCCAGCAGATCGACAGGGTCGGGCGGGGAGCTGTTTTTT. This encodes CASRSTGSGGELFF.

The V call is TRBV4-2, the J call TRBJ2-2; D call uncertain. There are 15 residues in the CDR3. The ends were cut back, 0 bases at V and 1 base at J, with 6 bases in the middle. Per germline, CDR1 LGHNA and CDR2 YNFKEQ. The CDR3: CASSQEWGNTGELFF. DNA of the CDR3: TGTGCCAGCAGCCAAGAATGGGGGAACACCGGGGAGCTGTTTTTT.

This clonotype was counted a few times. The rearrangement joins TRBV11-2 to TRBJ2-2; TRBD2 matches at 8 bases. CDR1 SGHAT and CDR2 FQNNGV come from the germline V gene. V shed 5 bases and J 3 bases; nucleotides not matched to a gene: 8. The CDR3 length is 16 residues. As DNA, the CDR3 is TGTGCCAGCAGCATAAGAGTCGGGGGGGACACCGGGGAGCTGTTTTTT. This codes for CASSIRVGGDTGELFF.

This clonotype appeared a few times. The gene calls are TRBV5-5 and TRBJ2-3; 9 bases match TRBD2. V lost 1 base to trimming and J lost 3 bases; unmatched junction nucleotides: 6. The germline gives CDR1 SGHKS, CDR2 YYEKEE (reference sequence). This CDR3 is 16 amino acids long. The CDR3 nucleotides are TGTGCCAGCAGCTTGATTTCGGCGGGAGGGACAGATACGCAGTATTTT. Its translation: CASSLISAGGTDTQYF.

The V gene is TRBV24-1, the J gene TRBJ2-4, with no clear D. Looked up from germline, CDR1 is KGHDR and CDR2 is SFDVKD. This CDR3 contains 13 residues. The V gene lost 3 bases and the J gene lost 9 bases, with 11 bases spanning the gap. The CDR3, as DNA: TGTGCCACCAGTGATGAGACCCCAGGCATTCAGTACTTC. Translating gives CATSDETPGIQYF.

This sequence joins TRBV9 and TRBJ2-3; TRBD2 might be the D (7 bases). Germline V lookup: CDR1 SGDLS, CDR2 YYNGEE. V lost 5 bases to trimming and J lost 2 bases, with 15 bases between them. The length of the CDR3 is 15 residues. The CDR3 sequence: CASRGAGAITDTQYF. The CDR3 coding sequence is TGTGCCAGCAGAGGGGCGGGGGCCATCACAGATACGCAGTATTTT.